This T cell receptor beta chain originates from a study of OX40 agonist ivuxolimab in advanced cancers. Some background on the complete study: Ivuxolimab, which targeted the costimulatory receptor OX40 (CD134), was an agonistic, fully human IgG2 monoclonal antibody. Of the roughly 52 dose-escalation patients, hepatocellular carcinoma was present in around 19, melanoma in some 15, renal cell carcinoma in 9 and head and neck cancer in 9. Partial responses occurred in three dose-escalation patients, of whom one had hepatocellular carcinoma and two had cutaneous melanoma. The dose-escalation cohort was approximately 83% male with a mean age of about 54 years, ranging from roughly 23 to 90. The paper describes the monotherapy dose-escalation part (N ≈ 52 patients) of the phase I trial of ivuxolimab. Prior anti-PD-1, anti-PD-L1 or anti-CTLA-4 therapy was permitted, and 30% to 45% of dose-escalation patients had received checkpoint inhibitors. Peripheral TCRbeta sequencing was intended to test whether TCR sequence diversity was altered and clonal T-cell expansion was caused by ivuxolimab. Intravenous ivuxolimab was administered to patients every 2 weeks at six dose levels: 0.01, 0.1, 0.3, 1.5, 3 and 10 mg/kg. The paper as a whole reports these results and caveats: After ivuxolimab, expanded clones were on average more numerous among CD8+ T cells than among CD4+ T cells. In the 0.1-3.0 mg/kg groups, partial responders had among the lowest normalized peripheral clonal expansion, particularly in CD8+ T cells. Low levels of normalized T-cell clonal expansion were also seen in some nonresponding patients. At doses of 0.1 to 3.0 mg/kg, clonal expansion of both CD4+ and CD8+ T cells in blood was seen between baseline and week 6. The antigen specificity of the peripheral T cells that underwent clonal expansion was not determined.

Genomic DNA was extracted from sorted cells for sequencing of the TCRbeta CDR3 region. TCRbeta CDR3 regions were sequenced using the immunoSEQ Assay. In TCRdb, the immuneACCESS table is reduced to in-frame sequences with V and J assigned. These tables do not hold every clone; where another copy was compared, an unresolved V gene accounts for under half, and the others remain unexplained. The sample yields approximately 70,000 clones; just over 85% were counted once. The ten biggest clones cover approximately 0.86% of the sample. CDR3 length: 17 amino acids, cysteine to phenylalanine. Only the CDR3 DNA stays, 51 bases, in frame from base 1. Patients with autoimmune disease history or receiving systemic immunosuppression were excluded from the trial. Peripheral blood for TCR sequencing was collected from all dose cohorts at baseline, on cycle 4 day 1, and on cycle 7 day 1. The samples were drawn from a first-in-human, open-label, multicenter phase I dose-escalation trial of ivuxolimab. The trial enrolled adults with locally advanced or metastatic head and neck squamous cell, hepatocellular, melanoma or renal cell carcinoma. CD4+ and CD8+ T cells were sorted separately from peripheral blood before TCR sequencing.

Comment on this clone: Its antigen remains undetermined. The sample holds no much larger clone one base away, and base qualities are not on file.

The chain links TRBV21-1 with TRBJ2-3; TRBD2, the table's D call, lacks a check against the DNA. TRBV21-1 is classified as a pseudogene. The sequences come from CD4+ or CD8+ T cells sorted from blood, collected in a trial of the OX40 agonist ivuxolimab. This clonotype was sampled from an adult with an advanced solid tumor such as melanoma, head and neck, liver or kidney cancer. The nucleotide sequence is given as TGTGCCAGCAGCAGGGAGCCGGGACTAGTTCGGGAAGATACGCAGTATTTT. This translates into CASSREPGLVREDTQYF.